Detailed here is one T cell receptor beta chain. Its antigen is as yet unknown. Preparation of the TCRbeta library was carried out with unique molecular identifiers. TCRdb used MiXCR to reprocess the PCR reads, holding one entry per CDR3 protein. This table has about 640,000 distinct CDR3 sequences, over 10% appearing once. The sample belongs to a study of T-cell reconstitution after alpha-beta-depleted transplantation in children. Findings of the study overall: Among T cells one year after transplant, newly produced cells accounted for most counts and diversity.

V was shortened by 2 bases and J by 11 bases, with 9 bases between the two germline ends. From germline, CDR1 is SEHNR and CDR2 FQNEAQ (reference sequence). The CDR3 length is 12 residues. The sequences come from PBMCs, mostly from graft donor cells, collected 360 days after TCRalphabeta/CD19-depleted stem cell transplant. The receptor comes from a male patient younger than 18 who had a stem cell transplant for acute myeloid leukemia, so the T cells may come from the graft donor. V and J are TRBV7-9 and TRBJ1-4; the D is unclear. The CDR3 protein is CASSLQRSKLFF. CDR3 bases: TGTGCCAGCAGCTTACAGAGGAGCAAACTGTTTTTT.